One T cell receptor (beta chain) is described in this entry. Its matching antigen is unknown. These data are taken from a study of long-term antiretroviral therapy in people with HIV. The immunoSEQ assay was v3.0, run at survey level. Target depth was roughly 35,000-55,000 T-cell genomes per sample. Some clones are missing from TCRdb's copy, which holds only in-frame ones; the method was immunoSEQ multiplex PCR. The sample has 20,000 to 25,000 clones, 87% seen once; the top ten hold just over 8%. Findings of the study overall: The study found that diversity rose after ART but stayed below transplant donor controls. All blood samples came from the years 2004 to 2017, possibly under older ART regimens. Narrower CDR3 length ranges marked HIV repertoires relative to controls.

CDR1 LGHNA and CDR2 YNFKEQ come from the germline V gene. The CDR3 is made up of 14 amino acids. V was pared by 3 bases and J by 0 bases, with 5 bases between. The sequences come from unsorted PBMCs, collected 0.2 years before starting antiretroviral therapy. The sequence was collected from a man between 18 and 35 years old with HIV. The chain couples TRBV4-2 to TRBJ1-4; D uncertain. This CDR3 is CASSQIATNEKLFF. The CDR3 region has the DNA TGTGCCAGCAGCCAGATTGCAACTAATGAAAAACTGTTTTTT.